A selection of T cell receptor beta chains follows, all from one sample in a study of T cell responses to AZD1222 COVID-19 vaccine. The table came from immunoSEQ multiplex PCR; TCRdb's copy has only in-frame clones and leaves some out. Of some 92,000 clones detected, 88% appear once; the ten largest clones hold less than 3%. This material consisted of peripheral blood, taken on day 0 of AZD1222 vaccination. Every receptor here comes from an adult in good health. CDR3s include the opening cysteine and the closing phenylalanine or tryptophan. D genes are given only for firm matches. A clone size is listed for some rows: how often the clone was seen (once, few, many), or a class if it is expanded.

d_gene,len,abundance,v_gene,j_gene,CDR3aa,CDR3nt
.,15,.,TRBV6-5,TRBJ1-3,CASSSTGTSGNTIYF,TGTGCCAGCAGTTCCACCGGGACCTCTGGAAACACCATATATTTT
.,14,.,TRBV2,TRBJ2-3,CASELFSSTDTQYF,TGTGCCAGCGAGCTATTCTCTAGCACAGATACGCAGTATTTT
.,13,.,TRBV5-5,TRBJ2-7,CASSLEQIYEQYF,TGTGCCAGCAGCTTGGAACAGATCTACGAGCAGTACTTC
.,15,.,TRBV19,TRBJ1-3,CASSKTINSGNTIYF,TGTGCCAGTAGTAAGACAATCAACTCTGGAAACACCATATATTTT
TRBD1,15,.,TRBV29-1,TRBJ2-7,CSAKDATGESYEQYF,TGCAGCGCTAAAGACGCGACAGGGGAGTCCTACGAGCAGTACTTC
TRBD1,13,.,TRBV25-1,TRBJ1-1,CASRDRGSNEAFF,TGTGCCAGCAGGGACAGGGGATCGAATGAAGCTTTCTTT
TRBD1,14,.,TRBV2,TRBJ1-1,CATMLQGARTEAFF,TGTGCCACCATGTTGCAGGGGGCGAGGACTGAAGCTTTCTTT
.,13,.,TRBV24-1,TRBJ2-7,CATSDLRGYEQYF,TGTGCCACCAGTGATTTGCGGGGTTACGAGCAGTACTTC
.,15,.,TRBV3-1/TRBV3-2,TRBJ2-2,CASSQDRARTGELFF,TGTGCCAGCAGCCAAGACAGGGCAAGGACCGGGGAGCTGTTTTTT
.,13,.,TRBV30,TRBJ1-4,CAWSLQLNEKLFF,TGTGCCTGGAGTCTTCAGCTGAATGAAAAACTGTTTTTT
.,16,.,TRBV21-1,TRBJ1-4,CASSKGPGQTNEKLFF,TGTGCCAGCAGCAAAGGCCCAGGGCAAACTAATGAAAAACTGTTTTTT
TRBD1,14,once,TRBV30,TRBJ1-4,CAWSVQGAYEKLFF,TGTGCCTGGAGTGTACAGGGGGCCTATGAAAAACTGTTTTTT
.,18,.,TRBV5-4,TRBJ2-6,CASSLLGLTRSGANVLTF,TGTGCCAGCAGCTTGTTGGGGCTTACCCGTTCTGGGGCCAACGTCCTGACTTTC
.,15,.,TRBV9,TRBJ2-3,CASSLGWGKADTQYF,TGTGCCAGCAGCTTGGGGTGGGGGAAAGCAGATACGCAGTATTTT
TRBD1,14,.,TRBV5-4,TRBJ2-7,CASSFPGQAGEQYF,TGTGCCAGCAGCTTCCCGGGACAGGCAGGCGAGCAGTACTTC
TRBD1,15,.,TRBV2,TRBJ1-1,CASSRGGTGGTEAFF,TGTGCCAGCAGTAGGGGAGGGACAGGGGGCACTGAAGCTTTCTTT
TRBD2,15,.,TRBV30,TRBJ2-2,CACSGTSGSSGELFF,TGTGCCTGTTCCGGGACTAGCGGGAGTTCCGGGGAGCTGTTTTTT
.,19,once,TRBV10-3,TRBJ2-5,CAISKYLAFTKTQSETQYF,TGTGCCATCAGTAAGTACCTAGCGTTTACGAAGACCCAGTCAGAGACCCAGTACTTC